The rows below give T cell receptor beta chains drawn from one sample of a study of blood T cell repertoires in COVID-19. Profiling relied on immunoSEQ multiplex PCR, and the TCRdb table lists in-frame clones only, not all of them. The sample consists of 120,000 to 150,000 clones, around 86% of them appearing once. Sequencing was performed on peripheral blood. These TCRs come from a human donor in a cohort sampled during active COVID-19. Both conserved end residues are part of each CDR3. D genes are given only for firm matches. Where a row states a size, it is once, few, many or the class of an expanded clone; other rows omit it.

v_call,clone_size,j_call,d_call,cdr3_nt,cdr3_aa
TRBV7-4,once,TRBJ1-5,-,TGTGCCAGCAGCTTAAGGAGAAGAAGCAATCAGCCCCAGCATTTT,CASSLRRRSNQPQHF
TRBV3-1/TRBV3-2,-,TRBJ1-2,-,TGTGCCAGCAGCCAATTTGGCGGCGGTGGCTACACCTTC,CASSQFGGGGYTF
TRBV7-3,few,TRBJ2-2,-,TGTGCCAGCAGCTTAACGGCGGGGGCCGACACCGGGGAGCTGTTTTTT,CASSLTAGADTGELFF
TRBV7-2,-,TRBJ2-6,-,TGTGCCAGCAGCTTAGCGACAGTACCCTTCAATTCTGGGGCCAACGTCCTGACTTTC,CASSLATVPFNSGANVLTF
TRBV5-1,-,TRBJ1-6,TRBD1,TGCGCCAGCGGGCCGGGACAGGGGTACAATTCACCCCTCCACTTT,CASGPGQGYNSPLHF
TRBV7-2,-,TRBJ2-1,TRBD2,TGTGCCAGCAGCTTTAGCGGGAGAGTCAACAATGAGCAGTTCTTC,CASSFSGRVNNEQFF
TRBV18,once,TRBJ2-7,-,TGTGCCAGCTCCTCGTCGAAGGTTAAAGACTTCTACGAGCAGTACTTC,CASSSSKVKDFYEQYF
TRBV28,-,TRBJ1-2,-,TGTGCCAGCAGTTCTCCGGGTTCCACCTATGGCTACACCTTC,CASSSPGSTYGYTF
TRBV6-5,-,TRBJ2-2,-,TGTGCCAGCCGACTCTTAGTAGTCGGGGAGCTGTTTTTT,CASRLLVVGELFF
TRBV6-5,-,TRBJ1-2,TRBD1,TGTGCCAGCAGTTACTTAGGACAGGGGGAGTGGACCTTC,CASSYLGQGEWTF
TRBV5-3,-,TRBJ1-1,-,TGTGCCAGACGCGGCGGGGGGGCCGTTGAAGCTTTCTTT,CARRGGGAVEAFF
TRBV30,-,TRBJ2-7,-,TGTGCCTGCCCGAGAAGGTCGTTAAGCGGGCGTACCTACGAGCAGTACTTC,CACPRRSLSGRTYEQYF
TRBV7-2,-,TRBJ1-1,-,TGTGCCAGCAGCTTCGGCGGGGGAAACACTGAAGCTTTCTTT,CASSFGGGNTEAFF
TRBV6-5,-,TRBJ2-6,-,TGTGCCAGCAGTTCGGTGTTTGGGGCCAACGTCCTGACTTTC,CASSSVFGANVLTF
TRBV5-1,-,TRBJ2-7,TRBD1,TGCGCCAGCAGCTTGGTTTCCGGGACAGGGATCTACGAGCAGTACTTC,CASSLVSGTGIYEQYF
TRBV7-2,-,TRBJ2-1,TRBD2,TGTGCCAGCAGACGAGAACTAAGACTAGCGGGAGTTGGTGAGCAGTTCTTC,CASRRELRLAGVGEQFF
TRBV2,-,TRBJ2-3,TRBD2,TGTGCCAGCAGCGGCGATATACTAGCGGAGGCGGGAGATACGCAGTATTTT,CASSGDILAEAGDTQYF
TRBV6-5,-,TRBJ1-6,TRBD1,TGTGCCAGCACTACCGGGACAGATAATTCACCCCTCCACTTT,CASTTGTDNSPLHF
TRBV5-1,-,TRBJ2-1,TRBD1,TGCGCCAGCAGCTTGGGCTACCAGGGGGATGAGCAGTTCTTC,CASSLGYQGDEQFF
TRBV7-2,once,TRBJ2-1,-,TGTGCCAGCAGCTTAGCGAGGGACAATGAGCAGTTCTTC,CASSLARDNEQFF
TRBV7-3,-,TRBJ2-3,TRBD2,TGTGCCAGCAGCTTAGAAAGAATGACTAGCGGGAGTGGCCCAGATACGCAGTATTTT,CASSLERMTSGSGPDTQYF
TRBV3-1/TRBV3-2,once,TRBJ2-7,TRBD2,TGTGCCAGCAGCCAGGCGGGAGTAGGTGAGCAGTACTTC,CASSQAGVGEQYF
TRBV19,-,TRBJ2-7,-,TGTGCCAGTAGTCCGGGGGTCTCCGCCTACGAGCAGTACTTC,CASSPGVSAYEQYF
TRBV29-1,-,TRBJ2-2,TRBD1,TGCAGCGTTGGCCGGACAGGGAGTAACACCGGGGAGCTGTTTTTT,CSVGRTGSNTGELFF
TRBV5-1,-,TRBJ2-2,TRBD1,TGCGCCAGCAGCTTGGGAGACAGGGTTACCACCGGGGAGCTGTTTTTT,CASSLGDRVTTGELFF
TRBV7-2,-,TRBJ2-2,-,TGTGCCAGCAGCTTAGCGTACACACCCGGGGAGCTGTTTTTT,CASSLAYTPGELFF
TRBV5-1,-,TRBJ1-1,TRBD1,TGCGCCAGCAGCTTGGACAGGGGTAATCTAAACACTGAAGCTTTCTTT,CASSLDRGNLNTEAFF
TRBV6-2/TRBV6-3,-,TRBJ2-7,TRBD2,TGTGCCAGCAGTTACTCGCTAGCGGGCGCCTACGAGCAGTACTTC,CASSYSLAGAYEQYF
TRBV6-6,-,TRBJ2-7,TRBD1,TGTGCCAGCAGTACCGGGACAGGGGACGAGCAGTACTTC,CASSTGTGDEQYF
TRBV6-5,once,TRBJ2-3,-,TGTGCCAGCAGTTATAGTGGCACAGATACGCAGTATTTT,CASSYSGTDTQYF
TRBV7-9,-,TRBJ1-1,TRBD1,TGTGCCAGCAGCTTAGGAGGACAGGGGGCCACTGAAGCTTTCTTT,CASSLGGQGATEAFF
TRBV5-4,-,TRBJ2-7,-,TGTGCCAGCAGCGGACGAGACAGCGAGCAGTACTTC,CASSGRDSEQYF
TRBV3-1/TRBV3-2,-,TRBJ2-1,-,TGTGCCAGCAGCCCGCGGGGCAGGTGGGAAGACAATGAGCAGTTCTTC,CASSPRGRWEDNEQFF
TRBV19,few,TRBJ2-2,TRBD1,TGTGCCAGCTCGGGGGTGACAGGGGGCACCGGGGAGCTGTTTTTT,CASSGVTGGTGELFF
TRBV4-3,-,TRBJ2-7,-,TGCGCCAGCAGCCAAGGTCACAGCACCATGACCTCCTACGAGCAGTACTTC,CASSQGHSTMTSYEQYF
TRBV16,once,TRBJ1-1,-,TGTGCCAGCAGCCGGAGGGCAGGCCGAACTATGAACACTGAAGCTTTCTTT,CASSRRAGRTMNTEAFF
TRBV12-5,-,TRBJ2-5,-,TGTGCTAGTGGTTTGGGCCAGGGTAGTCGAGAGACCCAGTACTTC,CASGLGQGSRETQYF
TRBV5-1,-,TRBJ1-2,-,TGCGCCAGCAGCTTTATAGGAGATGACTATGGCTACACCTTC,CASSFIGDDYGYTF
TRBV19,-,TRBJ2-3,TRBD2,TGTGCCAGTAGCTTTGGGACTAGCGGAGATACGCAGTATTTT,CASSFGTSGDTQYF
TRBV5-1,few,TRBJ2-3,TRBD2,TGCGCCAGCAGCTTGGAAGCGGGAGGGGTAGATACGCAGTATTTT,CASSLEAGGVDTQYF
TRBV24-1,-,TRBJ1-4,TRBD1,TGTGCCACCAGTGACGCACAGGGGAACCCTAATGAAAAACTGTTTTTT,CATSDAQGNPNEKLFF
TRBV4-2,-,TRBJ2-3,-,TGTGCCAGCAGCAAAGACACGGAGGTCGCAGATACGCAGTATTTT,CASSKDTEVADTQYF
TRBV29-1,-,TRBJ2-3,TRBD2,TGCAGCGTTGAAATGGCGGTACCCTCAGCGGGGGTCACAGATACGCAGTATTTT,CSVEMAVPSAGVTDTQYF
TRBV5-1,-,TRBJ1-4,-,TGCGCCAGCAGCTCCGTTTGGAGCTCAACTAATGAAAAACTGTTTTTT,CASSSVWSSTNEKLFF
TRBV6-5,few,TRBJ2-7,-,TGTGCCAGCAGACGACAGTTGAGCTCCTACGAGCAGTACTTC,CASRRQLSSYEQYF
TRBV7-2,once,TRBJ1-3,-,TGTGCCAGCAGCTCTAACAGCATTGAACCTGGAAACACCATATATTTT,CASSSNSIEPGNTIYF
TRBV29-1,-,TRBJ2-1,TRBD2,TGCAGCGTTGAAGGCATTAGCGGGTACTCCTACAATGAGCAGTTCTTC,CSVEGISGYSYNEQFF
TRBV5-1,-,TRBJ2-3,TRBD2,TGCGCCAGCAGCTTAAAGCGGGAGTTGGCAGATACGCAGTATTTT,CASSLKRELADTQYF
TRBV19,-,TRBJ2-7,-,TGTGCCAGTAGTCACACAGGGTCTTCCTACGAGCAGTACTTC,CASSHTGSSYEQYF
TRBV7-9,few,TRBJ1-2,-,TGTGCCAGCAGCTTTGAGGAACGGTCTGGCTACACCTTC,CASSFEERSGYTF
TRBV5-1,once,TRBJ2-7,TRBD2,TGCGCCAGCAGCTTGTCGGCGGGAGTCGCCTACGAGCAGTACTTC,CASSLSAGVAYEQYF
TRBV7-2,-,TRBJ1-2,TRBD1,TGTGCCAGCAGTTTACCGACAGGGGCAACGAATGGCTACACCTTC,CASSLPTGATNGYTF
TRBV19,-,TRBJ1-2,TRBD1,TGTGCCAGTAGACAGGGGCGATTTGTGGCTAACTATGGCTACACCTTC,CASRQGRFVANYGYTF
TRBV29-1,-,TRBJ1-1,TRBD1,TGCAGCGCCAGACAGGGGGGGGACACTGAAGCTTTCTTT,CSARQGGDTEAFF
TRBV15,-,TRBJ1-4,-,TGTGCCACCAGCACTAGGAGAGGCAGGGAGGGTGAAAAACTGTTTTTT,CATSTRRGREGEKLFF
TRBV24-1,-,TRBJ2-3,-,TGTGCCACCAGTGTTACCGGGAAGACAGATACGCAGTATTTT,CATSVTGKTDTQYF
TRBV24-1,-,TRBJ2-3,TRBD2,TGTGCCACCAGTGACATGCGGGGGGCTGGCACAGATACGCAGTATTTT,CATSDMRGAGTDTQYF
TRBV7-2,-,TRBJ1-2,-,TGTGCCAGCAGCTCCAAAGACAGGAGTGGATATGGCTACACCTTC,CASSSKDRSGYGYTF
TRBV19,once,TRBJ1-3,-,TGTGCCAGTAGTAAAGGGGTTGGAAACACCATATATTTT,CASSKGVGNTIYF